These 25 T cell receptor beta chains share one sample of origin, sequenced in a study of yellow fever vaccine responses in identical twins. TCRdb recomputed calls from the RT-PCR reads with MiXCR, one row per CDR3 protein. This table holds about 21,000 distinct CDR3 sequences, roughly 73% found once. The specimen was T cells from blood (PBMCs), unsorted or a sorted subset (not recorded which), collected before or after yellow fever vaccination (not recorded which). These receptors were obtained from a woman in her late teens or twenties who received the yellow fever vaccine.

This clonotype was observed a handful of times. V usage is TRBV6-5 and J usage is TRBJ2-1; D gene unclear. The CDR3 sequence is 12 residues long. V lost 2 bases and J 4 bases, leaving 3 bases between the germline ends. Looked up from germline, CDR1 is MNHEY and CDR2 is SVGAGI. The CDR3, as DNA: TGTGCCAGCAGTTACGGGTACAATGAGCAGTTCTTC. Translating gives CASSYGYNEQFF.

This chain uses TRBV4-1 with TRBJ1-1, with D hard to call. This CDR3 region has 15 residues. Trimming shortened V by 0 bases and J by 6 bases, and 14 bases separated the two germline ends. The germline gives CDR1 MGHRA, CDR2 YSYEKL. The CDR3 coding sequence is TGCGCCAGCAGCCAAGAAGAAGGGAATTTCGCTGAAGCTTTCTTT. Protein sequence: CASSQEEGNFAEAFF.

The chain has TRBV28 and TRBJ2-3; D remains unclear. In germline, CDR1 is MDHEN, CDR2 SYDVKM. The CDR3 runs to 12 residues. V shed 2 bases and J shed 3 bases, with 3 bases lying between them. CDR3 protein: CASSLITDTQYF. DNA for the CDR3: TGTGCCAGCAGTTTAATTACAGATACGCAGTATTTT. Drawing the rest from reference TRBV28 and TRBJ2-3, the complete variable domain is DVKVTQSSRYLVKRTGEKVFLECVQDMDHENMFWYRQDPGLGLRLIYFSYDVKMKEKGDIPEGYSVSREKKERFSLILESASTNQTSMYLCASSLITDTQYFGPGTRLTVL.

V and J are TRBV12-3 or TRBV12-4 and TRBJ1-5; D is undetermined. V gave up 2 bases and J gave up 4 bases, with 9 bases separating them. CDR3 size: 14 residues. This chain's CDR3 is CASSLRAANQPQHF. CDR3 bases: TGTGCCAGCAGTTTAAGAGCCGCTAATCAGCCCCAGCATTTT.

This clonotype has a single count. The chain is built from TRBV13 and TRBJ2-1; 8 bases map to TRBD1. This CDR3 contains 13 residues. Germline CDR1 is PRHDT and CDR2 is FYEKMQ (reference sequence). J lost 9 bases, V lost 6 bases, and 7 bases had no gene match. The CDR3 DNA follows: TGTGCCAGCAGAAAAAGGACAGGGCTTGAGCAGTTCTTC. This codes for CASRKRTGLEQFF.

The gene calls are TRBV11-1 and TRBJ2-2; D may be TRBD2 (5 bases). The CDR3 sequence is 18 residues long. CDR1 and CDR2 (germline): SGHAT, FQDESV (reference sequence). Trimming took off 4 bases at V and 0 bases at J, with 18 bases between the two ends. CDR3 sequence reads: CASSSTAAQIPNTGELFF. The DNA for the CDR3 is TGTGCCAGCAGCTCAACAGCGGCACAGATTCCGAACACCGGGGAGCTGTTTTTT.

The chain combines TRBV15 with TRBJ1-1; 7 bases match TRBD1. J gave up 5 bases and V 4 bases, and 4 bases lay outside the gene matches. Germline V lookup: CDR1 LNHNV, CDR2 YYDKDF (reference sequence). CDR3 size: 13 residues. The CDR3 spells CATSIQGKTEAFF. DNA of the CDR3: TGTGCCACCAGCATACAGGGGAAAACTGAAGCTTTCTTT.

This clonotype was counted only a few times. CDR3 DNA sequence: TGTGCTAGTGGTTCCGGGTTCCAGGGCAATCAGCCCCAGCATTTT. This encodes CASGSGFQGNQPQHF. The chain links TRBV12-5 to TRBJ1-5; D remains ambiguous. Between the trimmed V and J ends, which lost 4 bases and 2 bases, there was a span of 12 bases. Germline values: CDR1 LGHNT, CDR2 FRNRAP. The CDR3 is 15 amino acids.

V and J are TRBV19 and TRBJ1-1; D remains unclear. Germline CDR1 LNHDA, CDR2 SQIVND (reference sequence). V dropped 8 bases and J dropped 4 bases, with 14 bases sitting between them. This CDR3 has 13 amino acids. Here the CDR3 DNA reads TGTGCCAGTCTCAACTCTGGAGGCACTGAAGCTTTCTTT. The encoded protein is CASLNSGGTEAFF.

The chain employs TRBV2 and TRBJ2-5; weak D call: TRBD1 (6 bases). The length of the CDR3 is 14 residues. From germline, CDR1 is SNHLY and CDR2 FYNNEI. The V end lost 5 bases, the J end lost 2 bases, and 12 bases lay between the germline ends. The CDR3 region is CASSRLGTQETQYF. In DNA, the CDR3 is TGTGCCAGCAGTCGCCTCGGGACACAAGAGACCCAGTACTTC.

This chain uses TRBV7-8 with TRBJ1-1; D uncertain. This CDR3 region has 14 residues. V shed 5 bases and J shed 1 base, with 11 bases lying between them. The germline V gene encodes CDR1 SGHVS and CDR2 FQNEAQ. CDR3 sequence: CASSNGNRNTEAFF. The CDR3 DNA is TGTGCCAGCAGCAACGGAAACAGGAACACTGAAGCTTTCTTT.

V usage is TRBV15 and J usage is TRBJ1-1, with D uncertain. Per the germline V gene, CDR1 is LNHNV and CDR2 is YYDKDF (reference sequence). The CDR3 runs 14 residues. Between the trimmed V and J ends, which lost 3 bases and 0 bases, there was a span of 8 bases. The CDR3 loop reads CATSRTGLNTEAFF. In DNA, the CDR3 is TGTGCCACCAGCAGGACGGGGTTGAACACTGAAGCTTTCTTT.

This clonotype was seen once. The chain recombines TRBV12-3 or TRBV12-4 with TRBJ2-1; D not certain. V was clipped by 5 bases and J by 9 bases, with 8 bases between them. This CDR3 comprises 11 residues. CDR3 coding DNA: TGTGCCAGCAGTACTATAAGTGAGCAGTTCTTC. Translation: CASSTISEQFF.

This clonotype was seen a few times. As DNA, the CDR3 is TGTGCCAGCAGCTTAGGGACTGGCACTGAAGCTTTCTTT. It encodes CASSLGTGTEAFF. V usage is TRBV11-3 and J usage is TRBJ1-1; no clear D gene. CDR3 length equals 13 residues. V lost 1 base and J lost 4, with 7 bases in between. Germline CDR1 and CDR2: SGHNT and YENEEA.

The V call is TRBV7-9, the J call TRBJ2-3; 8 bases line up with TRBD2. This CDR3 has 14 amino acids. J was trimmed by 4 bases and V by 10 bases; bases with no gene match: 10. CDR1 and CDR2 (germline): SEHNR, FQNEAQ (reference sequence). CDR3 amino acids: CATGGSGMPDTQYF. CDR3 in DNA: TGTGCCACCGGAGGTAGCGGGATGCCAGATACGCAGTATTTT.

V and J are TRBV4-2 and TRBJ2-3; TRBD1 matches 10 bases. The CDR3 runs 15 residues. Losses at the gene ends were 4 bases for V and 7 bases for J; bases not matched to a gene: 8. Germline CDR1 LGHNA, CDR2 YNFKEQ. CDR3 loop: CASSPPTGGANTQYF. The CDR3 nucleotides read TGTGCCAGCAGCCCCCCGACAGGGGGCGCGAATACGCAGTATTTT.

A few counts support this clonotype. CDR3 in amino acids: CASSLRRSNSPLHF. The CDR3 coding sequence is TGTGCCAGCAGTTTACGCAGGTCTAATTCACCCCTCCACTTT. The chain is built from TRBV28 and TRBJ1-6; D unresolved. CDR1 is MDHEN, CDR2 SYDVKM, per germline. This CDR3 is built from 14 residues. Trimming removed 2 bases from V and 6 bases from J, with 8 bases in between. Based on the CDR3 plus reference TRBV28 and TRBJ1-6, the full variable domain is DVKVTQSSRYLVKRTGEKVFLECVQDMDHENMFWYRQDPGLGLRLIYFSYDVKMKEKGDIPEGYSVSREKKERFSLILESASTNQTSMYLCASSLRRSNSPLHFGNGTRLTVT.

The CDR3 coding sequence is TGTGCCAGCAGTTTAGAATATGAGCAGTTCTTC. It codes for CASSLEYEQFF. V is TRBV28 and J is TRBJ2-1; no reliable D call. CDR3 length: 11 residues. The V and J ends lost 2 bases and 8 bases respectively, with 4 bases between them. Germline CDR1 reads MDHEN; CDR2 reads SYDVKM. Filled out from reference TRBV28 and TRBJ2-1, the complete variable domain reads DVKVTQSSRYLVKRTGEKVFLECVQDMDHENMFWYRQDPGLGLRLIYFSYDVKMKEKGDIPEGYSVSREKKERFSLILESASTNQTSMYLCASSLEYEQFFGPGTRLTVL.

This clonotype was seen a single time. This chain uses TRBV29-1 with TRBJ1-1, with 7 bases aligning to TRBD1. V gave up 7 bases and J gave up 7 bases; unmatched junction bases: 3. The CDR3 covers 10 residues. The germline V gene has CDR1 SQVTM and CDR2 ANQGSEA. Here the CDR3 DNA reads TGCAGCGCGGGGACAGTTGAAGCTTTCTTT. Translating it yields CSAGTVEAFF.

This rearrangement joins TRBV14 to TRBJ2-5; no firm D call. Germline V gene data show CDR1 as SGHDN and CDR2 as FVKESK. The ends were cut back, 4 bases at V and 2 bases at J, with 11 bases in the middle. The CDR3 consists of 14 residues. The CDR3, as DNA: TGTGCCAGCAGCCGTGTGGGATCTCAAGAGACCCAGTACTTC. Its translation: CASSRVGSQETQYF.

This chain links TRBV11-1 with TRBJ2-7, with D maybe TRBD1 (7 bases). The length of the CDR3 is 15 residues. The V end lost 5 bases, the J end lost 0 bases, and 14 bases lay between the germline ends. CDR1 and CDR2 from the germline V gene are SGHAT and FQDESV (reference sequence). Written as DNA, the CDR3 is TGTGCCAGCAGCCCGCGGGACAGAAGCTCCTACGAGCAGTACGTC. It specifies CASSPRDRSSYEQYV.

The genes are TRBV5-1 and TRBJ2-3; 7 nucleotides align to TRBD2. The V gene end was trimmed by 4 bases and the J gene end by 0 bases; junction bases not matched to a gene: 2. The CDR3 has 14 amino acids. The V gene's germline CDR1 is SGHRS and CDR2 YFSETQ. The CDR3 DNA sequence: TGCGCCAGCAGCGTCGGGGGGAGCACAGATACGCAGTATTTT. Translated, it gives CASSVGGSTDTQYF.

CDR3 bases: TGTGCCAGCAGCCACACAGGGAGAGACGAAGCTTTCTTT. It encodes CASSHTGRDEAFF. The chain has TRBV3-1 and TRBJ1-1; D possibly corresponds to TRBD1 (6 bases). Trimming removed 3 bases from V and 8 bases from J, with 13 bases in between. CDR1 LGHDT and CDR2 YNNKEL come from the germline V gene (reference sequence). The CDR3 loop spans 13 amino acids.

The chain carries TRBV2 and TRBJ2-5, with D maybe TRBD1 (5 bases). The CDR3 has 13 residues. The V end was cut by 7 bases, the J end by 4 bases, with 13 bases between. Germline V CDR1 and CDR2: SNHLY, FYNNEI. CDR3 amino acids: CASNGARRETQYF. The DNA for the CDR3 is TGTGCCAGCAATGGGGCGAGGAGAGAGACCCAGTACTTC. Filled out from reference TRBV2 and TRBJ2-5, the complete variable domain reads EPEVTQTPSHQVTQMGQEVILRCVPISNHLYFYWYRQILGQKVEFLVSFYNNEISEKSEIFDDQFSVERPDGSNFTLKIRSTKLEDSAMYFCASNGARRETQYFGPGTRLLVL.

The genes are TRBV15 and TRBJ1-2; D unclear. In germline, CDR1 is LNHNV, CDR2 YYDKDF (reference sequence). CDR3 size: 15 residues. The ends were cut back, 7 bases at V and 2 bases at J, with 17 bases in the middle. The CDR3 sequence is CATTLEGSGNYGYTF. Written as DNA, the CDR3 is TGTGCCACCACCCTAGAGGGCAGTGGGAACTATGGCTACACCTTC.